This TCR beta chain is drawn from a study of PD-L1 blockade in urothelial cancer. The overall study: Blood underwent analysis 3 weeks (second dose) and 6 weeks after treatment began. Study-wide results and limits: The study found that durable-benefit patients expanded tumor-associated blood clones more at 3 weeks.

The time point: peripheral blood 6 weeks after treatment start. Locally advanced or metastatic urothelial carcinoma affected the patients. Per-patient samples, pretreatment and on-treatment, numbered 1 to 8. Sequencing was performed with immunoSEQ multiplex PCR; in TCRdb, only in-frame clones are kept and a portion is missing. Of over 40,000 clones listed, roughly 84% are singletons. The CDR3 is 16 amino acids. Trimming pared 8 bases from V and 6 bases from J, leaving 25 bases between. The germline gives CDR1 ENHRY, CDR2 SYGVKD. Only a few counts were recorded for this clone. The antigen is not known. V usage is TRBV10-3 and J usage is TRBJ1-1, with D possibly TRBD1 on 5 matching bases. This receptor was obtained from a man in his 70s with urothelial cancer. Sequencing used PBMCs, obtained around atezolizumab (anti-PD-L1) treatment. CDR3 residues: CAIGGVRSGLSSEAFF. The CDR3, as DNA: TGTGCCATCGGGGGGGTAAGGTCAGGGCTTTCATCTGAAGCTTTCTTT.